This TCR beta chain emerged from a study of blood T cell repertoires in COVID-19. CDR3 length: 15 amino acids. After removal of 2 bases from V and 4 bases from J, the junction contained 2 bases not matched to a gene. In germline, CDR1 is KGHSH, CDR2 LQKENI. Libraries were prepared by immunoSEQ multiplex PCR; TCRdb keeps only in-frame clonotypes and omits some of them. Among approximately 290,000 clones listed, roughly 88% were seen once. Comment on this clone: Other DNA sequences in the same sample also yield this CDR3.

The sequence came from a human donor with COVID-19, enrolled during active disease. The donor label of this sample is uncertain. This chain joins TRBV18 and TRBJ1-2; 12 bases agree with TRBD1. The sequenced sample consisted of peripheral blood. This CDR3 is CASSPGTGGGYGYTF. CDR3 coding DNA: TGTGCCAGCTCACCAGGGACAGGGGGCGGCTATGGCTACACCTTC.